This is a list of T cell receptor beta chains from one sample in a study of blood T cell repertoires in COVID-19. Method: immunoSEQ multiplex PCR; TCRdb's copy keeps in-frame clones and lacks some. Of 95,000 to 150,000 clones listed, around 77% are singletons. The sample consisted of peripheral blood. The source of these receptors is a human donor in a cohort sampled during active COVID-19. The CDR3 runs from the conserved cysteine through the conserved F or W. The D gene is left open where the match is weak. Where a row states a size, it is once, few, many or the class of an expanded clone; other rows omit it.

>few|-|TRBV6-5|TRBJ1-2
TGTGCCAGCAGTTACGGGGTCAGGGGTGATGGCTACACCTTC
CASSYGVRGDGYTF
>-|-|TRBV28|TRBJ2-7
TGTGCCAGCAGCCCACAGGCCCTCTACGAGCAGTACTTC
CASSPQALYEQYF
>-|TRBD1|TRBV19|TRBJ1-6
TGTGCCAGCAGAACAGGGGGCGCGGGGTCCGGACTTTATAATTCACCCCTCCACTTT
CASRTGGAGSGLYNSPLHF
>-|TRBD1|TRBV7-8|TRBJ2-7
TGTGCCAGTTCCTTCCGGGACAGTGGCTACGAGCAGTACTTC
CASSFRDSGYEQYF
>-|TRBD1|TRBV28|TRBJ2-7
TGTGCCAGCAGTTTAGGCCAGGGGGAGCGGGAGCAGTACTTC
CASSLGQGEREQYF
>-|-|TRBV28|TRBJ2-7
TGTGCCAGCAGACAGACCTACGAGCAGTACTTC
CASRQTYEQYF
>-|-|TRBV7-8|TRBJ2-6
TGTGCCAGCAGCTTAGGGTCGGGAGGGGCCAACGTCCTGACTTTC
CASSLGSGGANVLTF
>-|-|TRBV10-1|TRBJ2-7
TGCGCCAGCAGTGAGTCACGGGACAAGGGTACCTACGAGCAGTACTTC
CASSESRDKGTYEQYF
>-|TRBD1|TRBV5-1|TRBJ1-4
TGCGCCAGCAGCTGGAGGGACAGTGAAAAACTGTTTTTT
CASSWRDSEKLFF
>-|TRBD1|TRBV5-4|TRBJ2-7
TGTGCCAGCAGCTCTGATCCACCGGGACAGCAATGGCCCTACGAGCAGTACTTC
CASSSDPPGQQWPYEQYF
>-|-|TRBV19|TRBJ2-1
TGTGCCAGTAGTATGGACAGTAGCTCCTACAATGAGCAGTTCTTC
CASSMDSSSYNEQFF
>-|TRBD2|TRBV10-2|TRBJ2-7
TGCGCCAGCAGTGAGTCCGAGCTAGCGGGGGGGTACGAGCAGTACTTC
CASSESELAGGYEQYF
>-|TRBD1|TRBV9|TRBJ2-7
TGTGCCAGCAGTCTTTCGGGACAGGGGCCTTCCGAGCAGTACTTC
CASSLSGQGPSEQYF
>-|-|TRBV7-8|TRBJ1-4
TGTGCCAGCAGCCTACTAGAGGAAAAACTGTTTTTT
CASSLLEEKLFF
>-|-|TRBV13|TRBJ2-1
TGTGCCAGCAGCCCCCCTTTTGTTAGCGGATACAATGAGCAGTTCTTC
CASSPPFVSGYNEQFF
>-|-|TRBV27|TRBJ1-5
TGTGCCAGCAGTTTAACCAGGGTCGATCAGCCCCAGCATTTT
CASSLTRVDQPQHF
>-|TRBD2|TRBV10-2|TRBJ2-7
TGCGCCAGCAGTGTTACTAGCGGGGGGTCCTACGAGCAGTACTTC
CASSVTSGGSYEQYF
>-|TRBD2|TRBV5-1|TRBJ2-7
TGCGCCAGCAGCTCAACCACGACTAGCGGAGGGCACTACGAGCAGTACTTC
CASSSTTTSGGHYEQYF
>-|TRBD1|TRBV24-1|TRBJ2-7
TGTGCCACCAGTGTACTGACCGGGACAGGCGTCTACGAGCAGTACTTC
CATSVLTGTGVYEQYF
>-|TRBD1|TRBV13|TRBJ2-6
TGTGCCAGCAGCTTAAGGACAGGGCCCTCCTCTGGGGCCAACGTCCTGACTTTC
CASSLRTGPSSGANVLTF
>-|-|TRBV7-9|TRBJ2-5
TGTGCCAGCAGCTTAGTATCGGTACCCGAGACCCAGTACTTC
CASSLVSVPETQYF
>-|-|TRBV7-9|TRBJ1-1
TGTGCCAGCAGCTCTGGCGGGGGAACAGCTTTCTTT
CASSSGGGTAFF
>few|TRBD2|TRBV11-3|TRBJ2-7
TGTGCCAGCAGCCTTACTAGCGGGAGAGCCTACGAGCAGTACTTC
CASSLTSGRAYEQYF
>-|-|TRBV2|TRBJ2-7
TGTGCCAGCTTAGGCCCCGAAGAGGGCGGCGGCTACGAGCAGTACTTC
CASLGPEEGGGYEQYF
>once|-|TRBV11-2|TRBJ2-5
TGTGCCAGCAGCCCGGAGGGGGAGACCCAGTACTTC
CASSPEGETQYF
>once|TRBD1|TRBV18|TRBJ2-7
TGTGCCAGCTCAGCCCCGGGACAGGGTCATATCTACGAGCAGTACTTC
CASSAPGQGHIYEQYF
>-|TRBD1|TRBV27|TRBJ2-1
TGTGCCAGCAGTTTGGCGATTGTGGGACAGGGGGGCGGGAGGGCCACTGAGCAGTTCTTC
CASSLAIVGQGGGRATEQFF
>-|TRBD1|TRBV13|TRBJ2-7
TGTGCCAGCAGCGCCAGACAGGGGGCTTACGAGCAGTACTTC
CASSARQGAYEQYF
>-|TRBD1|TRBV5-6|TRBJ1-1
TGTGCCAGCACGCGCAGGGGGCCTAACACTGAAGCTTTCTTT
CASTRRGPNTEAFF
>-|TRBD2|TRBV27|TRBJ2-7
TGTGCCAGCAGTTCTAGCGGGGGCTACGAGCAGTACTTC
CASSSSGGYEQYF
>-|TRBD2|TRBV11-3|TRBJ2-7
TGTGCCAGCAGCGAACTAGCGGGTCCCTACGAGCAGTACTTC
CASSELAGPYEQYF
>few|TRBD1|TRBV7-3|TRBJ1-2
TGTGCCAGCAGCTTAGGGCAGGGGGCTAACTATGGCTACACCTTC
CASSLGQGANYGYTF
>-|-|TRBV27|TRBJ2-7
TGTGCCAGCACCCCCGGGGTTGGTGGCTACGAGCAGTACTTC
CASTPGVGGYEQYF
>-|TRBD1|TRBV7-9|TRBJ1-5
TGTGCCAGCAGCGATGACAGGGCAAAGAATCAGCCCCAGCATTTT
CASSDDRAKNQPQHF
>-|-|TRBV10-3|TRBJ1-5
TGTGCCATCAGTGAGTCGCGGAATAGCAATCAGCCCCAGCATTTT
CAISESRNSNQPQHF
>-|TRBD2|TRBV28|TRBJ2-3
TGTGCCAGCAAAGTCCTAGCGGGGGGCACAGATACGCAGTATTTT
CASKVLAGGTDTQYF
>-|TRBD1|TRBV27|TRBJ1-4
TGTGCCAGCAGTTTAAGACAGGGTATGGATGAAAAACTGTTTTTT
CASSLRQGMDEKLFF
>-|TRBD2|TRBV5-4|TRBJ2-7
TGTGCCAGCAGCTTCACTAGCGGGGGTTCCTACGAGCAGTACTTC
CASSFTSGGSYEQYF
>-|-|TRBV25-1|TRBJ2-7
TGTGCCAGCAGTGAAAACCCCGGGGGCTCCTACGAGCAGTACTTC
CASSENPGGSYEQYF
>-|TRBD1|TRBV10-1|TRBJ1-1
TGCGCCAGCAGTGGTGCCGGGACAGGGAAAATGGCTTTCTTT
CASSGAGTGKMAFF
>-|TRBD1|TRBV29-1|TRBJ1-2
TGCAGCGTCCCGGGACAGGGTTCGGCTGGCTACACCTTC
CSVPGQGSAGYTF
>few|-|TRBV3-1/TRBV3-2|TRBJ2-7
TGTGCCAGCAGCCTAGTGACATCCTCCTACGAGCAGTACTTC
CASSLVTSSYEQYF
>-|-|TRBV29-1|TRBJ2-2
TGCAGCGTCGGACCGGGGTACGAGTCCACCGGGGAGCTGTTTTTT
CSVGPGYESTGELFF
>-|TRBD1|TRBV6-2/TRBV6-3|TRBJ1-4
TGTGCCAGCAGCCGCGGGACAGGGGGAAGTGAAAAACTGTTTTTT
CASSRGTGGSEKLFF
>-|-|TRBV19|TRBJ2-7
TGTGCCAGTAGTATGTCAAGGACAGCCTACGAGCAGTACTTC
CASSMSRTAYEQYF